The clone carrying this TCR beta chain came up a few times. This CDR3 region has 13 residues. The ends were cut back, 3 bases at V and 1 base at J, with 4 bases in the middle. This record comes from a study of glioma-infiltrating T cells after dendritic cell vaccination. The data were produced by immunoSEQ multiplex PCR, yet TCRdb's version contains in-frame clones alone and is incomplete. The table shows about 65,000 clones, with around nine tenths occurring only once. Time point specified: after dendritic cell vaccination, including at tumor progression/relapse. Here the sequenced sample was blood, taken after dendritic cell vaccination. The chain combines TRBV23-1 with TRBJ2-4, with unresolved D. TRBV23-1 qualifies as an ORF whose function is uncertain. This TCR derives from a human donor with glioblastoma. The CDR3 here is CASSHPAKNIQYF. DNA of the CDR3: TGCGCCAGCAGTCACCCTGCCAAAAACATTCAGTACTTC.